This is a list of T cell receptor beta chains from one sample in a study of blood T cell repertoires in COVID-19. Clones were sequenced by immunoSEQ multiplex PCR, and TCRdb holds only the in-frame ones, with some missing. In the table there are 140,000 or so clones, about four fifths of which are singletons. The source material was peripheral blood. The receptors originated from a young man with COVID-19, enrolled during active disease. Both conserved end residues are part of each CDR3. A row's size may be missing; if present it is once, few, many or a size class.

cdr3_aa v_call clone_size
CATSDRGLAVGRLEQYF TRBV24-1 .
CAIYRGSYGYTF TRBV12-3/TRBV12-4 .
CASSEGQRLGYTF TRBV9 .
CASSLALAPNEQFF TRBV5-6 once
CAWAGGGWQFF TRBV30 .
CASSLEVAGGGTQYF TRBV5-4 .
CAWSSGGQQYF TRBV30 .
CASSGTGAPYEQYF TRBV9 .
CASRLWGDTEAFF TRBV6-5 .
CASSLVSGNTGELFF TRBV19 .
CASSIAQESSYEQYF TRBV19 once
CASSYDRRETQYF TRBV7-9 .
CASSVGEGGKETQYF TRBV9 .